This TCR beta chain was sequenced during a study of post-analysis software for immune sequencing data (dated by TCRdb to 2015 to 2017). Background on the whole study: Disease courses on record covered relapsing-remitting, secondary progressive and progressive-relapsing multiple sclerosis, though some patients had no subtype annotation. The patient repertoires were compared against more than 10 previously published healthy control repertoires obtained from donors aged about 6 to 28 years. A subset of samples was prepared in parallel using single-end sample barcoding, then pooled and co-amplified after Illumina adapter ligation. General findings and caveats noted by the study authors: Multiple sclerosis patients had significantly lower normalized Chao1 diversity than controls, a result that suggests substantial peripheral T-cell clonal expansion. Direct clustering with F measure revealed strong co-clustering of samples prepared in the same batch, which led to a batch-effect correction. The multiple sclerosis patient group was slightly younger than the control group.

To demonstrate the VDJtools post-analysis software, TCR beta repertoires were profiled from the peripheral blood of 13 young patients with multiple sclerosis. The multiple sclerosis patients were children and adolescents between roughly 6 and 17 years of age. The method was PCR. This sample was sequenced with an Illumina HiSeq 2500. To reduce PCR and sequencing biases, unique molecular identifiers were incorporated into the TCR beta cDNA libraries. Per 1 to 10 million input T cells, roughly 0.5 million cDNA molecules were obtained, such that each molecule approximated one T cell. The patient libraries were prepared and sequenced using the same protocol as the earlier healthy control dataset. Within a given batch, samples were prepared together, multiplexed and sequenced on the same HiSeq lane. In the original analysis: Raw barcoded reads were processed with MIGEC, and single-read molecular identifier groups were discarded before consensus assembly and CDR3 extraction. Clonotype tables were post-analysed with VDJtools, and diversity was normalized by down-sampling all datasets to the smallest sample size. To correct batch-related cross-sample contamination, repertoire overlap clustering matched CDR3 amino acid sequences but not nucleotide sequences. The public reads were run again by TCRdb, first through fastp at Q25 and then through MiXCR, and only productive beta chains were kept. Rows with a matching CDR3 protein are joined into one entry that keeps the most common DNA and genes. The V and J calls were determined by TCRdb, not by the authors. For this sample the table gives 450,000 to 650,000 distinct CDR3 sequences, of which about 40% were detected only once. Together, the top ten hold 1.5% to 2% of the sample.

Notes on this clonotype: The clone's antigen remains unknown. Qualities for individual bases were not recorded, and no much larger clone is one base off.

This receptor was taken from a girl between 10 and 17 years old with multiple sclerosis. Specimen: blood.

In nucleotide form, the sequence is TGCAGTGCCTCCAGAGGGTACGGGGGAGGAGGAGATACGCAGTATTTT. Translated, it gives CSASRGYGGGGDTQYF. This receptor chain uses TRBV20-1 and TRBJ2-3; TRBD2 is a possible D gene, resting on 6 matching bases. V loses 6 bases of germline sequence and J loses 5 bases, and the interval between the two ends is 24 bases. Reading the germline V gene (reference sequence) gives CDR1 DFQATT and CDR2 SNEGSKA. The CDR3 spans 16 residues, from the cysteine through the phenylalanine. The only DNA kept is the CDR3, 48 bases in frame from the first base.